The 32 T cell receptor beta chains below were found in one sample sequenced in a study of T cell repertoires in cytomegalovirus infection. TCRdb reanalysed the reads using MiXCR and keeps one entry per CDR3 protein. The data contain 250,000 to 300,000 distinct CDR3 sequences, more than 20% of them seen just once; the ten biggest clones take up roughly 14%. The sequenced material came from PBMCs. The receptors were gathered from a human donor in good health (CMV status not recorded). Some clones in this sample may be carry-over from other donors' samples.

This clonotype was seen ten or more times. V and J are TRBV7-2 and TRBJ2-4; a possible D gene is TRBD2 (6 bases). V lost 4 bases, J lost 7 bases, and 20 bases lay in between. From germline, CDR1 is SGHTA and CDR2 FQGNSA. CDR3 length: 16 amino acids. The CDR3: CASSSITGTAGNIQYF. Here the CDR3 DNA reads TGTGCCAGCAGCTCCATTACCGGGACGGCGGGGAACATTCAGTACTTC.

This clonotype was recorded once. V usage is TRBV12-3 or TRBV12-4 and J usage is TRBJ1-5; D is uncertain. This CDR3 comprises 13 residues. The germline V and J ends were trimmed by 5 bases and 2 bases, with 7 bases remaining between them. The CDR3 DNA sequence: TGTGCCAGCAGTCGGCCAGGCAATCAGCCCCAGCATTTT. Residues: CASSRPGNQPQHF.

This clonotype showed up many times. The chain employs TRBV7-2 and TRBJ2-5; 10 nucleotides agree with TRBD1. The CDR3 runs 15 residues. The J segment lost 3 bases and the V segment lost 3 bases, leaving 4 bases of the junction unmatched. Germline loops: CDR1 SGHTA, CDR2 FQGNSA. CDR3 nucleotides: TGTGCCAGCAGCTTGGCCGGGACAGGGGAAGAGACCCAGTACTTC. Its protein is CASSLAGTGEETQYF.

This clonotype has a handful of counts. The rearrangement joins TRBV28 to TRBJ2-7; TRBD1 matches 7 bases. CDR3 size: 15 residues. Germline lookup yields CDR1 MDHEN and CDR2 SYDVKM. Trimming cost V 4 bases and J 4 bases; bases outside gene matches: 10. Here the CDR3 reads CASSSPGTVGYEQYF. DNA of the CDR3: TGTGCCAGCAGTTCGCCGGGGACAGTTGGTTACGAGCAGTACTTC.

J is TRBJ1-1 and V is TRBV5-1; D is undetermined. This CDR3 comprises 15 residues. The germline gives CDR1 SGHRS, CDR2 YFSETQ. V was trimmed by 1 base and J by 0 bases, leaving 10 bases between them. The CDR3 region is CASSLTGPLNTEAFF. The CDR3 DNA follows: TGCGCCAGCAGCTTGACCGGGCCCCTGAACACTGAAGCTTTCTTT.

In the case of this clonotype: This may be a read error, as it is one base from a much larger clone. This CDR3 is missing its conserved last phenylalanine or tryptophan, likely due to a read error. The chain uses TRBV7-2 and TRBJ1-2; D perhaps matches TRBD1 (5 bases). Germline CDR1 and CDR2: SGHTA and FQGNSA. The CDR3 loop spans 14 amino acids. Trimming took off 5 bases at V and 2 bases at J, with 12 bases between the two ends. DNA of the CDR3: TGTGCCAGCAGCCTTAGGAAGGGGAACTATGGCTACACCATC. Translation: CASSLRKGNYGYTI.

The chain joins TRBV4-2 to TRBJ1-3; D remains ambiguous. This CDR3 is built from 15 residues. V shed 3 bases and J shed 7 bases, with 16 bases lying between them. Germline CDR1 and CDR2: LGHNA and YNFKEQ. The CDR3 reads CASSQAPAPGNTIYF. The CDR3 DNA reads as TGTGCCAGCAGCCAGGCCCCAGCACCCGGGAACACCATATATTTT.

The chain couples TRBV20-1 to TRBJ2-3; the D gene is possibly TRBD2 (7 bases). V lost 6 bases, J lost 5 bases, and 18 bases lay in between. This CDR3 has 14 residues. CDR1 and CDR2 from the germline V gene are DFQATT and SNEGSKA (reference sequence). The CDR3 bases are TGCAGTGCGGACCCGGGGGGCGTGGAAGATACGCAGTATTTT. This gives the protein CSADPGGVEDTQYF.

The chain employs TRBV28 and TRBJ2-3; 8 bases fit TRBD2. The CDR3 is made up of 15 amino acids. After removal of 3 bases from V and 6 bases from J, the junction contained 8 bases not matched to a gene. Germline CDR1 is MDHEN and CDR2 is SYDVKM. CDR3 nucleotide sequence: TGTGCCAGCAGTTTTTTGAGCGGGAGTGCTGATACGCAGTATTTT. It codes for CASSFLSGSADTQYF. The entire variable domain, with the rest obtained from reference TRBV28 and TRBJ2-3, is as follows: DVKVTQSSRYLVKRTGEKVFLECVQDMDHENMFWYRQDPGLGLRLIYFSYDVKMKEKGDIPEGYSVSREKKERFSLILESASTNQTSMYLCASSFLSGSADTQYFGPGTRLTVL.

There are many counts of this clonotype. This sequence joins TRBV11-1 and TRBJ1-1; D remains ambiguous. CDR3 size: 16 residues. Trimming took off 5 bases at V and 3 bases at J, with 19 bases between the two ends. The germline CDR1 and CDR2 sequences are SGHAT and FQDESV (reference sequence). The CDR3 protein is CASSPNVWQSHTEAFF. The CDR3 DNA follows: TGTGCCAGCAGCCCGAACGTATGGCAGAGCCACACTGAAGCTTTCTTT.

The rearrangement joins TRBV7-9 to TRBJ1-1; perhaps TRBD1 as D (6 bases). The CDR3 consists of 14 residues. V shed 2 bases and J shed 6 bases, with 13 bases lying between them. Germline values: CDR1 SEHNR, CDR2 FQNEAQ (reference sequence). The CDR3 sequence: CASSLINRAAEAFF. CDR3 nucleotides: TGTGCCAGCAGCTTAATAAACAGGGCCGCTGAAGCTTTCTTT.

This clonotype was seen more than once but under ten times. This chain joins TRBV11-2 and TRBJ2-1, with 10 bases that match TRBD2. Germline V gene data show CDR1 as SGHAT and CDR2 as FQNNGV. There are 16 residues in the CDR3. V was pared by 3 bases and J by 8 bases, with 10 bases of the junction left unmatched. This CDR3 reads CASSFAGTSEAHEQFF. The DNA of the CDR3 is TGTGCCAGCAGCTTTGCCGGGACTAGCGAGGCCCATGAGCAGTTCTTC.

This clonotype came up many times. This chain uses TRBV7-2 with TRBJ2-7, with TRBD1 matching 11 bases. The CDR3 runs to 12 residues. Germline V gives CDR1 SGHTA, CDR2 FQGNSA. The V and J ends lost 4 bases and 7 bases, in that order; junction bases with no gene match: 0. CDR3 in amino acids: CASSWDRGEQYF. The CDR3, as DNA: TGTGCCAGCAGCTGGGACAGGGGGGAGCAGTACTTC.

This clonotype was seen once. The chain has TRBV25-1 and TRBJ2-7; D might be TRBD1 (6 bases). The CDR3 is 12 residues long. Germline values: CDR1 MGHDK, CDR2 SYGVNS. The V end lost 5 bases, the J end lost 7 bases, and 12 bases lay between the germline ends. CDR3 loop: CASSPQGWEQYF. The CDR3 DNA sequence: TGTGCCAGCAGTCCACAGGGATGGGAGCAGTACTTC.

This clonotype was counted once. The rearrangement links TRBV12-3 or TRBV12-4 to TRBJ1-1; the match to TRBD1 covers 7 bases. The CDR3 is 13 amino acids. Trimming cost V 7 bases and J 5 bases; bases outside gene matches: 7. CDR3 loop: CASKRGRETEAFF. DNA of the CDR3: TGTGCCAGCAAGAGGGGGCGCGAGACTGAAGCTTTCTTT.

The J gene is TRBJ2-1, the V gene TRBV7-3; TRBD2 might be the D (5 bases). Per germline, CDR1 SGHTA and CDR2 FQGTGA. This CDR3 region has 14 residues. Deletions cut 3 bases from V and 8 bases from J, with 14 bases between. CDR3 nucleotides: TGTGCCAGCAGCTTTGGGAGTAATACGGATGAGCAGTTCTTC. This translates into CASSFGSNTDEQFF.

The V and J genes are TRBV11-2 and TRBJ2-7; D is unclear. CDR3 length equals 14 residues. Trimming removed 0 bases from V and 3 bases from J, with 9 bases in between. Germline CDR1 SGHAT, CDR2 FQNNGV. The CDR3 is CASSLDAGFYEQYF. For the CDR3, the DNA is TGTGCCAGCAGCTTAGACGCAGGATTCTACGAGCAGTACTTC.

The table lists this clonotype with a few counts. J is TRBJ2-3 and V is TRBV7-6, with TRBD2 matching 9 bases. The CDR3 extends over 15 amino acids. Germline assignment: CDR1 SGHVS and CDR2 FNYEAQ. V lost 1 base, J lost 5 bases, and 4 bases stayed unmatched. For the CDR3, the DNA is TGTGCCAGCAGCTTAGGCGGGGGGGCCGGAGATACGCAGTATTTT. It yields the protein CASSLGGGAGDTQYF.

This rearrangement joins TRBV28 to TRBJ1-1, with 7 bases lining up with TRBD1. V was clipped by 5 bases and J by 6 bases; unmatched bases: 6. The CDR3 has 13 amino acids. Germline V gives CDR1 MDHEN, CDR2 SYDVKM. The CDR3 spells CASSDTTGAEAFF. CDR3 sequence (DNA): TGTGCCAGCAGTGACACCACAGGGGCTGAAGCTTTCTTT.

The chain carries TRBV2 and TRBJ2-3; D unclear. The CDR3 extends over 14 amino acids. Germline CDR1 reads SNHLY; CDR2 reads FYNNEI. V lost 8 bases and J lost 0, with 12 bases in between. CDR3 region: CASLRSQSTDTQYF. CDR3 sequence (DNA): TGTGCCAGCCTAAGGAGCCAGAGCACAGATACGCAGTATTTT.

The V gene is TRBV27, the J gene TRBJ2-5, with D tentatively TRBD1 (6 bases). Germline V gene sequence: CDR1 MNHEY, CDR2 SMNVEV (reference sequence). V dropped 8 bases and J dropped 4 bases, with 20 bases sitting between them. The CDR3 covers 15 residues. The CDR3 protein is CASCASYRVGETQYF. Here the CDR3 DNA reads TGTGCCAGCTGTGCTAGCTACAGGGTTGGAGAGACCCAGTACTTC.

V usage is TRBV27 and J usage is TRBJ2-1; D is perhaps TRBD1 (5 bases). There are 13 residues in the CDR3. With 3 bases removed from V and 14 bases from J, the gap between germline ends came to 17 bases. CDR1 and CDR2 (germline): MNHEY, SMNVEV (reference sequence). The CDR3: CASSFRGRGDEFF. CDR3 nucleotide sequence: TGTGCCAGCAGTTTCCGAGGAAGGGGTGATGAGTTCTTC.

The chain has TRBV2 and TRBJ1-6; possibly TRBD1 for D (6 bases). Germline CDR1 is SNHLY and CDR2 is FYNNEI. Trimming removed 6 bases from V and 3 bases from J, with 18 bases in between. The CDR3 covers 17 residues. The CDR3 is CASRANLRTDYNSPLHF. The CDR3, as DNA: TGTGCCAGCAGGGCGAATCTAAGGACAGACTATAATTCACCCCTCCACTTT.

This clonotype has a handful of counts. The chain uses TRBV4-2 and TRBJ2-5; TRBD2 matches at 7 bases. This CDR3 has 20 residues. Germline V gives CDR1 LGHNA, CDR2 YNFKEQ. The V gene end was trimmed by 0 bases and the J gene end by 0 bases; junction bases not matched to a gene: 16. The CDR3 sequence is CASSQELLPIAGPYQETQYF. The CDR3 DNA sequence: TGTGCCAGCAGCCAAGAACTCCTCCCTATAGCGGGTCCCTACCAAGAGACCCAGTACTTC.

V gene TRBV20-1 combines with J gene TRBJ2-5; the D is unclear. The V gene lost 4 bases and the J gene lost 0 bases, with 6 bases spanning the gap. CDR3 length equals 12 residues. CDR1 and CDR2 from the germline V gene are DFQATT and SNEGSKA (reference sequence). The CDR3 sequence: CSATMDQETQYF. For the CDR3, the DNA is TGCAGTGCTACAATGGACCAAGAGACCCAGTACTTC.

This clonotype was seen more than once but under ten times. This CDR3 is CASSPPGLSYEQYF. The CDR3 nucleotides are TGTGCCAGCAGCCCTCCAGGGTTGTCCTACGAGCAGTACTTC. V gene TRBV3-1 combines with J gene TRBJ2-7, with D tentatively TRBD1 (5 bases). CDR3 length: 14 residues. V was cut by 4 bases and J by 1 base, with 11 bases left in between. CDR1 is LGHDT, CDR2 YNNKEL, per germline (reference sequence).

This clonotype was counted between two and nine times. The chain joins TRBV10-3 to TRBJ2-3; D tentatively reads TRBD1 or TRBD2 (5 bases each). The CDR3 sequence is 12 residues long. The V gene's germline CDR1 is ENHRY and CDR2 SYGVKD. V dropped 6 bases and J dropped 2 bases, with 6 bases sitting between them. The CDR3 region has the DNA TGTGCCATCAGGGGGGACACAGATACGCAGTATTTT. This translates into CAIRGDTDTQYF.

The chain carries TRBV27 and TRBJ1-2; a possible D gene is TRBD1 (6 bases). From germline, CDR1 is MNHEY and CDR2 SMNVEV (reference sequence). CDR3 length: 14 amino acids. The V gene lost 8 bases and the J gene lost 0 bases, with 13 bases spanning the gap. CDR3 sequence reads: CASGDRPPNYGYTF. The CDR3 DNA reads as TGTGCCAGCGGAGACAGGCCCCCTAACTATGGCTACACCTTC.

In its sample, this clonotype was seen a few times. The rearrangement joins TRBV9 to TRBJ1-4; a possible D gene is TRBD1 (6 bases). The CDR3 loop spans 16 amino acids. The germline CDR1 and CDR2 sequences are SGDLS and YYNGEE. V gave up 2 bases and J gave up 5 bases, with 16 bases separating them. DNA of the CDR3: TGTGCCAGCAGCGTCGATACAGGGATGAGAAATGAAAAACTGTTTTTT. Protein sequence: CASSVDTGMRNEKLFF.

The V and J genes are TRBV7-8 and TRBJ2-7; TRBD2 matches 13 bases. This CDR3 is built from 18 residues. Germline V gene lookup returns CDR1 SGHVS and CDR2 FQNEAQ. Trimming at V came to 2 bases and at J to 3 bases, leaving 10 bases not matched to a gene. The CDR3 coding sequence is TGTGCCAGCAGCTTAAGTAGGACTAGCGGGAGTAAAGTCTACGAGCAGTACTTC. Protein sequence: CASSLSRTSGSKVYEQYF.

The gene calls are TRBV5-1 and TRBJ1-1; the match to TRBD1 covers 7 bases. The length of the CDR3 is 16 residues. V lost 4 bases and J lost 0; bases outside the gene matches: 9. Germline CDR1 and CDR2: SGHRS and YFSETQ. CDR3 nucleotides: TGCGCCAGCAGCGACCGGACAGGTCGGATGAACACTGAAGCTTTCTTT. Translated: CASSDRTGRMNTEAFF.

This clonotype came up a few times. The V call is TRBV11-3, the J call TRBJ2-3, with 8 nucleotides matching TRBD2. Germline CDR1 is SGHNT and CDR2 is YENEEA. V lost 3 bases and J lost 5; bases outside the gene matches: 4. This CDR3 is built from 14 residues. The CDR3: CASSFASGRDTQYF. In nucleotides, the CDR3 is TGTGCCAGCAGCTTTGCCAGCGGGAGAGATACGCAGTATTTT.